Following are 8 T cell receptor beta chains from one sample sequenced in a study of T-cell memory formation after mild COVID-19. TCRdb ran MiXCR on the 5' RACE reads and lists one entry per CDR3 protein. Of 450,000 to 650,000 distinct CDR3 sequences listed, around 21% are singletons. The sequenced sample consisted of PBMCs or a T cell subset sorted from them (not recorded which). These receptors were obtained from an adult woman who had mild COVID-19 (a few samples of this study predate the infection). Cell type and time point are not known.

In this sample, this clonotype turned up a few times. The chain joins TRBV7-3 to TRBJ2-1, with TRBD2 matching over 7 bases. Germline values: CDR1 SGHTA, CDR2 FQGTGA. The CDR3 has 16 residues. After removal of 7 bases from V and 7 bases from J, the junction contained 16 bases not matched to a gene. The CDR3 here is CASTPSPERGRNEQFF. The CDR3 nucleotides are TGTGCCAGCACCCCCAGCCCGGAGCGGGGACGGAATGAGCAGTTCTTC.

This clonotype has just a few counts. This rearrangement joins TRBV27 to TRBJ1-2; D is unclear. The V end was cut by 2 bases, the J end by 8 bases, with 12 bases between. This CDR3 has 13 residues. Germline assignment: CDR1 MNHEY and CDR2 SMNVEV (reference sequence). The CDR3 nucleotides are TGTGCCAGCAGTTTAATTAGTGGGCTCGGCTACACCTTC. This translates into CASSLISGLGYTF.

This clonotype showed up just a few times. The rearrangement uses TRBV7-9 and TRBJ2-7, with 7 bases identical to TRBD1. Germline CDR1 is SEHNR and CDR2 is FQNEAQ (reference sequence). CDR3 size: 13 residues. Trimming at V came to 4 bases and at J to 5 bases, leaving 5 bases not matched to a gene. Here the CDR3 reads CASSSQGGDEQYF. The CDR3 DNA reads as TGTGCCAGCAGCTCCCAAGGGGGCGACGAGCAGTACTTC. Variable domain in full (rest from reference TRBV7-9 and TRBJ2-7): DTGVSQNPRHKITKRGQNVTFRCDPISEHNRLYWYRQTLGQGPEFLTYFQNEAQLEKSRLLSDRFSAERPKGSFSTLEIQRTEQGDSAMYLCASSSQGGDEQYFGPGTRLTVT.

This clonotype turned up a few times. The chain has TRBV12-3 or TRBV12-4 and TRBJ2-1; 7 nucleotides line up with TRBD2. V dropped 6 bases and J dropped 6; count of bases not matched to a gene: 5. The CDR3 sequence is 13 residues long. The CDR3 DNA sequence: TGTGCCAGCAGCCGGGGAGGGTTCAATGAGCAGTTCTTC. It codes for CASSRGGFNEQFF.

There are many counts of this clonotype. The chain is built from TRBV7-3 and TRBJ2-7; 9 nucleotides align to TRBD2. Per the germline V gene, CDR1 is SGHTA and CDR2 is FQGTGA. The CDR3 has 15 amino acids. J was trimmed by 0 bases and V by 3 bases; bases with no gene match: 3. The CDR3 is CASSLTSGNSYEQYF. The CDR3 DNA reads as TGTGCCAGCAGCTTGACTAGCGGAAACTCCTACGAGCAGTACTTC.

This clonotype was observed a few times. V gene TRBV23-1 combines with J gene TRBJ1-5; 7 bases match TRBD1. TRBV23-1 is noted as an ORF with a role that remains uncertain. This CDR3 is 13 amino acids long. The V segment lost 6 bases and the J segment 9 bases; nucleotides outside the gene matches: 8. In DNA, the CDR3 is TGCGCCAGCAGAATTGACAGGGATGGGCCCCAGCATTTT. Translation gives CASRIDRDGPQHF.

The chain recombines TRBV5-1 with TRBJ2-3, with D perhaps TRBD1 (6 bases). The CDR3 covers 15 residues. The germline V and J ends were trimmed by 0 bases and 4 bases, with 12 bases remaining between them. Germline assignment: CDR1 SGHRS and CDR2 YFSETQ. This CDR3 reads CASSLVSRGADTQYF. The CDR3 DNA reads TGCGCCAGCAGCTTGGTGTCCAGGGGAGCAGATACGCAGTATTTT.

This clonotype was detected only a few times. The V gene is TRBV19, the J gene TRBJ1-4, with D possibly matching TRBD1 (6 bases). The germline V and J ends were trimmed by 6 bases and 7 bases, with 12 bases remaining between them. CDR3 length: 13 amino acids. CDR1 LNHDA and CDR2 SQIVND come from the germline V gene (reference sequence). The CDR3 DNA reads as TGTGCCAGTAGGTGGACAGTTGGTGAAAAACTGTTTTTT. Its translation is CASRWTVGEKLFF.